This T cell receptor (beta chain) is from a study of cytomegalovirus exposure and HLA in healthy donors. With regard to this clone: Its specificity is unknown.

PCR was performed using 60 Vbeta and 13 Jbeta primers. Under the authors' procedure: Later, tens of millions of unique TCR beta chains were counted in an analysis, and roughly 11 million of them were shared. Data came from immunoSEQ multiplex PCR; TCRdb stores just in-frame clones and leaves some out. D and trimming come from the DNA, and the V and J calls and clone size come from that table. The repertoire includes 110,000 or so clones, 60% to 80% of them detected once, and over 7% sits in the top ten. The germline V gene encodes CDR1 KGHSH and CDR2 LQKENI. The CDR3 length is 16 residues. With 3 bases clipped from V and 1 base from J, the junction kept 8 bases outside the gene matches. Study-wide results and limits: Later analysis placed DRB1 highest and HLA-C lowest in TCR association rates, which differed by HLA locus. In vitro testing confirmed three CMV-associated chains as specific for CMV antigens. The study designated over 150 TCR beta chains cytomegalovirus-associated.

Sequenced material: PBMCs. The genes are TRBV18 and TRBJ2-7; TRBD1 matches 8 bases. This TCR was recovered from a woman aged 40 to 50 in good health and CMV-seropositive. CDR3 nucleotide sequence: TGTGCCAGCTCACCGATGGGACAGGTTACTTCCTACGAGCAGTACTTC. Its protein is CASSPMGQVTSYEQYF.